Listed below are T cell receptor beta chains from one sample, sequenced in a study of blood T cell repertoires in COVID-19. The repertoire was sequenced with immunoSEQ multiplex PCR; TCRdb's copy has only in-frame clones and lacks some. The data contain 60,000 to 85,000 clones, approximately 80% of them singletons. The sequencing sample was made of peripheral blood. Receptors originate from a human donor in a cohort sampled during active COVID-19. Both conserved end residues are part of each CDR3. Each record gives: clone size, V gene, J gene, D gene, CDR3 DNA, CDR3 protein. A D gene is named only where the DNA matches it firmly. Only part of the rows carry a size: once, few, many, or a class if the clone is expanded.

size: -; V: TRBV21-1; J: TRBJ2-7; D: -; DNA: TGTGCCAGCAGACCGGGACAGGACCCCTCCTACGAGCAGTACTTC; CDR3: CASRPGQDPSYEQYF
size: -; V: TRBV28; J: TRBJ2-1; D: TRBD2; DNA: TGTGCCAGCAGTTTAGCCGGGACTAGCAACAATGAGCAGTTCTTC; CDR3: CASSLAGTSNNEQFF
size: -; V: TRBV2; J: TRBJ1-6; D: TRBD1; DNA: TGTGCCAGCAGCCGGGACAGTCCCTATAATTCACCCCTCCACTTT; CDR3: CASSRDSPYNSPLHF
size: -; V: TRBV7-2; J: TRBJ1-6; D: -; DNA: TGTGCCAGCAGCTCCTACTTGACAGCCCTTAATTCACCCCTCCACTTT; CDR3: CASSSYLTALNSPLHF
size: -; V: TRBV3-1/TRBV3-2; J: TRBJ2-2; D: -; DNA: TGTGCCAGCAGCTCGGGGGGCCGGGGTTGGACCGGGGAGCTGTTTTTT; CDR3: CASSSGGRGWTGELFF
size: -; V: TRBV7-2; J: TRBJ2-7; D: TRBD1; DNA: TGTGCCAGCAGCTTAATGACAGGGGTTGGGCTGGGGCAGTACTTC; CDR3: CASSLMTGVGLGQYF
size: -; V: TRBV6-5; J: TRBJ2-5; D: -; DNA: TGTGCCAGCAGTTACTCATTAAGGTCCGCTAGGGAGACCCAGTACTTC; CDR3: CASSYSLRSARETQYF
size: -; V: TRBV18; J: TRBJ1-1; D: TRBD1; DNA: TGTGCCAGCTCACCACAGGGACAGGGAACTGAAGCTTTCTTT; CDR3: CASSPQGQGTEAFF
size: -; V: TRBV2; J: TRBJ1-1; D: TRBD1; DNA: TGTGCCAGCAGTGAAACCCTCGTTACAGGGGCTAGTGAAGCTTTCTTT; CDR3: CASSETLVTGASEAFF
size: -; V: TRBV19; J: TRBJ2-7; D: TRBD2; DNA: TGTGCCAGTAGTATGCTAGCGGGCGAGCAGTACTTC; CDR3: CASSMLAGEQYF
size: -; V: TRBV5-1; J: TRBJ1-2; D: -; DNA: TGCGCCAGCGGTTCGACCGGGGATGACTATGGCTACACCTTC; CDR3: CASGSTGDDYGYTF
size: -; V: TRBV18; J: TRBJ2-7; D: -; DNA: TGTGCCAGCTCGGACCCGGGGGAGGCGTCCTACGAGCAGTACTTC; CDR3: CASSDPGEASYEQYF
size: -; V: TRBV4-1; J: TRBJ2-7; D: TRBD2; DNA: TGCGCCAGCAGCCAAGATATAAAGGCTAGCGGGTACGAGCAGTACTTC; CDR3: CASSQDIKASGYEQYF
size: -; V: TRBV29-1; J: TRBJ1-2; D: -; DNA: TGCAGCGTTGAAGAGGCTGGGGGGGCCCCCGGCACCTTC; CDR3: CSVEEAGGAPGTF
size: -; V: TRBV5-1; J: TRBJ1-2; D: -; DNA: TGCGCCAGCAGCCTCGAAACTATCTCTGGCTACACCTTC; CDR3: CASSLETISGYTF
size: -; V: TRBV4-1; J: TRBJ2-5; D: -; DNA: TGCGCCAGCAGCCAAGATGCGGGAGAGACCCAGTACTTC; CDR3: CASSQDAGETQYF
size: few; V: TRBV9; J: TRBJ1-2; D: -; DNA: TGTGCCAGCAGCGCCCCGACATTAGAAGCCTATGGCTACACCTTC; CDR3: CASSAPTLEAYGYTF
size: -; V: TRBV5-1; J: TRBJ1-4; D: TRBD1; DNA: TGCGCCAGCAGCCCCCGGACAGGGGGGAGGGAAAAACTGTTTTTT; CDR3: CASSPRTGGREKLFF
size: -; V: TRBV29-1; J: TRBJ2-5; D: -; DNA: TGCAGCGTTGAAGCGGGTCGGGAGACCCAGTACTTC; CDR3: CSVEAGRETQYF
size: -; V: TRBV5-1; J: TRBJ1-1; D: -; DNA: TGCGCCAGCAGCGTTGGAGAGAGGAACACTGAAGCTTTCTTT; CDR3: CASSVGERNTEAFF
size: many; V: TRBV9; J: TRBJ2-7; D: TRBD1; DNA: TGTGCCAGCAGCCCTGGACAGGGGGCGGATACCTACGAGCAGTACTTC; CDR3: CASSPGQGADTYEQYF
size: -; V: TRBV20-1; J: TRBJ2-1; D: TRBD2; DNA: TGCAGTGCTAGTCGTGCTAGCGGGACATACAATGAGCAGTTCTTC; CDR3: CSASRASGTYNEQFF
size: few; V: TRBV6-2/TRBV6-3; J: TRBJ2-2; D: -; DNA: TGTGCCAGCAGTTACGGGTATAGCGGATTGAACACCGGGGAGCTGTTTTTT; CDR3: CASSYGYSGLNTGELFF
size: -; V: TRBV19; J: TRBJ2-1; D: -; DNA: TGTGCCAGTAGTATCATTGATGGGCGTTTACCACCCTCCTACAATGAGCAGTTCTTC; CDR3: CASSIIDGRLPPSYNEQFF
size: -; V: TRBV7-9; J: TRBJ2-3; D: -; DNA: TGTGCCAGTCGGTCTGGGAGCGATACGCAGTATTTT; CDR3: CASRSGSDTQYF
size: -; V: TRBV6-5; J: TRBJ2-3; D: TRBD2; DNA: TGTGCCAGCAGCCCGGGACTAGCGGGTCGGAATACGCAGTATTTT; CDR3: CASSPGLAGRNTQYF
size: -; V: TRBV19; J: TRBJ1-5; D: TRBD1; DNA: TGTGCCAGTAGTCTGACCAGGACAGGGGGAGGCAATCAGCCCCAGCATTTT; CDR3: CASSLTRTGGGNQPQHF
size: -; V: TRBV30; J: TRBJ2-2; D: TRBD2; DNA: TGTGCCTGGAGCGTCTACCGCGGGGAGGGAACCGGGGAGCTGTTTTTT; CDR3: CAWSVYRGEGTGELFF
size: -; V: TRBV5-1; J: TRBJ1-2; D: TRBD1; DNA: TGCGCCAGCAGCGCTGGGACAGGGTATAATGGCTACACCTTC; CDR3: CASSAGTGYNGYTF
size: -; V: TRBV19; J: TRBJ2-3; D: -; DNA: TGTGCCAGTAGTATAGGCGGGCCCGGGACAGATACGCAGTATTTT; CDR3: CASSIGGPGTDTQYF
size: -; V: TRBV5-6; J: TRBJ1-3; D: -; DNA: TGTGCCAGCAGCACAAGCGGGGTGAGCTCTGGAAACACCATATATTTT; CDR3: CASSTSGVSSGNTIYF
size: -; V: TRBV6-5; J: TRBJ1-1; D: -; DNA: TGTGCCAGCAACCCTTTTCGGCAGGGAAGCACTGAAGCTTTCTTT; CDR3: CASNPFRQGSTEAFF
size: -; V: TRBV7-9; J: TRBJ2-5; D: -; DNA: TGTGCCAGCAGCTTAGCGCAGGGAATGCTGGAGACCCAGTACTTC; CDR3: CASSLAQGMLETQYF
size: -; V: TRBV3-1/TRBV3-2; J: TRBJ2-1; D: -; DNA: TGTGCCAGCAGCCATCCAGGAGGATCCTACAATGAGCAGTTCTTC; CDR3: CASSHPGGSYNEQFF
size: -; V: TRBV7-2; J: TRBJ2-1; D: -; DNA: TGTGCCAGCAGCTTAGCCCTAGCCTTGGATGAGCAGTTCTTC; CDR3: CASSLALALDEQFF
size: -; V: TRBV7-6; J: TRBJ2-7; D: -; DNA: TGTGCCAGCAGCTTAGAGGACTTCTCCTACGAGCAGTACTTC; CDR3: CASSLEDFSYEQYF
size: -; V: TRBV7-2; J: TRBJ2-3; D: -; DNA: TGTGCCAGCAGCTGGGACTTCTACACAGATACGCAGTATTTT; CDR3: CASSWDFYTDTQYF
size: -; V: TRBV3-1/TRBV3-2; J: TRBJ1-5; D: -; DNA: TGTGCCAGCAGCCAAGGCGAGAATCAGCCCCAGCATTTT; CDR3: CASSQGENQPQHF
size: -; V: TRBV19; J: TRBJ1-2; D: -; DNA: TGTGCCAGCGTACCAGGGGACCTGAACTATGGCTACACCTTC; CDR3: CASVPGDLNYGYTF
size: once; V: TRBV28; J: TRBJ2-4; D: -; DNA: TGTGCCAGCGCGACAGCAAAAAACATTCAGTACTTC; CDR3: CASATAKNIQYF
size: once; V: TRBV6-6; J: TRBJ2-5; D: TRBD2; DNA: TGTGCCAGCACTAGGACTAGCGCTGAGACCCAGTACTTC; CDR3: CASTRTSAETQYF
size: -; V: TRBV7-2; J: TRBJ2-3; D: TRBD2; DNA: TGTGCCAGCAGCCCCGGGAGGAGGACAGATACGCAGTATTTT; CDR3: CASSPGRRTDTQYF
size: -; V: TRBV9; J: TRBJ1-3; D: TRBD1; DNA: TGTGCCAGCAGCGTAGGAGGAAGCGGACAGGCGGGAAACACCATATATTTT; CDR3: CASSVGGSGQAGNTIYF